The 31 T cell receptor beta chains reported below all come from one sample, sequenced in a study of T-cell memory formation after mild COVID-19 (dated by TCRdb to the early 2020s). Library construction relied on 5' RACE. Instrument on record: Illumina NovaSeq 6000. TCRdb's own reprocessing of the public reads used fastp at Q25 and MiXCR and kept productive beta chains. A single entry per CDR3 protein holds the most common genes and DNA from its merged rows. The sample has 100,000 to 150,000 distinct CDR3 sequences on record, 17% of them singletons. The ten largest make up roughly 5.2% of the sample. Sequencing input: PBMCs or a T cell subset sorted from them (not recorded which). The receptors were sampled from a man aged 18 to 29 who had mild COVID-19 (a few samples of this study predate the infection). The sample titles of this study are shuffled in the database, so cell type and time point are left out; the donor was told from shared clones.

In this sample, this clonotype turned up a few times. The chain joins TRBV5-1 to TRBJ2-5; 15 positions match TRBD2. The germline V gene encodes CDR1 SGHRS and CDR2 YFSETQ. The CDR3 sequence is 16 residues long. V lost 4 bases and J lost 5; bases outside the gene matches: 6. CDR3 in amino acids: CASSAGLAGGEETQYF. In DNA, the CDR3 is TGCGCCAGCAGCGCGGGACTAGCGGGGGGAGAGGAGACCCAGTACTTC. The variable domain in full, completed from reference TRBV5-1 and TRBJ2-5, reads KAGVTQTPRYLIKTRGQQVTLSCSPISGHRSVSWYQQTPGQGLQFLFEYFSETQRNKGNFPGRFSGRQFSNSRSEMNVSTLELGDSALYLCASSAGLAGGEETQYFGPGTRLLVL.

V usage is TRBV6-5 and J usage is TRBJ2-3; D uncertain. Germline CDR1 reads MNHEY; CDR2 reads SVGAGI. V was trimmed by 2 bases and J by 8 bases, leaving 14 bases between them. The CDR3 consists of 14 residues. The CDR3 nucleotides are TGTGCCAGCAGTTACAGACTCCTCCCGGGTACGCAGTATTTT. Its translation: CASSYRLLPGTQYF.

The V gene is TRBV6-1, the J gene TRBJ2-7; 8 bases fit TRBD1. The CDR3 loop spans 14 amino acids. V dropped 8 bases and J dropped 2; count of bases not matched to a gene: 8. CDR1 MNHNS and CDR2 SASEGT come from the germline V gene. Here the CDR3 DNA reads TGTGCCAGCGGTGGGACAGGATTAACCTACGAGCAGTACTTC. It codes for CASGGTGLTYEQYF.

This clonotype was counted between two and nine times. The rearrangement links TRBV29-1 to TRBJ2-3; 10 bases agree with TRBD1. This CDR3 region has 12 residues. V was pared by 7 bases and J by 4 bases, with 2 bases of the junction left unmatched. The germline V gene has CDR1 SQVTM and CDR2 ANQGSEA. The CDR3 DNA reads as TGCAGCGCCGGACAGGGGGCAGATACGCAGTATTTT. Protein sequence: CSAGQGADTQYF.

The V and J genes are TRBV29-1 and TRBJ1-1; TRBD1 might be the D (6 bases). Trimming left V 6 bases short and J 1 base short, with 12 bases between. The CDR3 spans 13 residues. Per the germline V gene, CDR1 is SQVTM and CDR2 is ANQGSEA. The CDR3 bases are TGCAGCGTGGACCCACAGGGGAACACTGAAGCTTTCTTT. It specifies CSVDPQGNTEAFF.

The V call is TRBV11-2, the J call TRBJ2-3; 10 bases fit TRBD2. This CDR3 is 14 amino acids long. Losses at the gene ends were 0 bases for V and 12 bases for J; bases not matched to a gene: 6. CDR1 SGHAT and CDR2 FQNNGV come from the germline V gene. The CDR3 bases are TGTGCCAGCAGCTTAGAAGCTAGCGGGGGAACACAGTATTTT. It is translated as CASSLEASGGTQYF. Full variable domain (rest looked up from reference TRBV11-2 and TRBJ2-3): EAGVAQSPRYKIIEKRQSVAFWCNPISGHATLYWYQQILGQGPKLLIQFQNNGVVDDSQLPKDRFSAERLKGVDSTLKIQPAKLEDSAVYLCASSLEASGGTQYFGPGTRLTVL.

Here the CDR3 reads CASSAPAGGPQGETQYF. Written as DNA, the CDR3 is TGTGCCAGCAGTGCTCCAGCGGGGGGGCCTCAGGGAGAGACCCAGTACTTC. The V and J genes are TRBV2 and TRBJ2-5; 10 nucleotides agree with TRBD2. Germline V CDR1 and CDR2: SNHLY, FYNNEI. V trimming: 4 bases; J trimming: 4 bases; junction bases outside the gene matches: 12. CDR3 length equals 17 residues.

The V gene is TRBV7-9, the J gene TRBJ1-4; D might be TRBD1 (5 bases). The CDR3 is made up of 15 amino acids. Trimming cost V 2 bases and J 7 bases, with 14 bases left between them. Germline CDR1 SEHNR, CDR2 FQNEAQ (reference sequence). The CDR3 reads CASSLRDLEGEKLFF. DNA of the CDR3: TGTGCCAGCAGCTTACGGGACCTCGAGGGTGAAAAACTGTTTTTT.

V usage is TRBV11-2 and J usage is TRBJ1-6; D is unclear. Trimming removed 3 bases from V and 15 bases from J, with 9 bases in between. Germline V gives CDR1 SGHAT, CDR2 FQNNGV. This CDR3 has 11 amino acids. As DNA, the CDR3 is TGTGCCAGCAGCTTCATTGGGCTCCTCCACTTT. Translated, it gives CASSFIGLLHF.

This clonotype has only a few counts. The rearrangement uses TRBV7-9 and TRBJ1-1; D is unresolved. Per germline, CDR1 SEHNR and CDR2 FQNEAQ (reference sequence). There are 15 residues in the CDR3. The V end lost 0 bases, the J end lost 0 bases, and 8 bases lay between the germline ends. CDR3 nucleotide sequence: TGTGCCAGCAGCTTAGCGCGCCGGGTGAACACTGAAGCTTTCTTT. It translates to CASSLARRVNTEAFF.

The genes are TRBV7-2 and TRBJ2-7; 8 bases are a match to TRBD1. The CDR3 loop spans 14 amino acids. CDR1 is SGHTA and CDR2 is FQGNSA in the germline V gene. V was clipped by 5 bases and J by 2 bases; unmatched bases: 5. The CDR3 DNA is TGTGCCAGCAGCACCGACAGGGGTACCTACGAGCAGTACTTC. Translation gives CASSTDRGTYEQYF.

This clonotype was counted at least ten times. This rearrangement joins TRBV7-2 to TRBJ2-2, with 11 bases aligning to TRBD2. Germline CDR1 and CDR2: SGHTA and FQGNSA. V lost 5 bases to trimming and J lost 6 bases; unmatched junction nucleotides: 5. The CDR3 runs 15 residues. CDR3 sequence (DNA): TGTGCCAGCAGCCATACTAGCGGGGGCGCCGGGGAGCTGTTTTTT. It specifies CASSHTSGGAGELFF.

The rearrangement links TRBV20-1 to TRBJ2-2, with 8 nucleotides matching TRBD1. The CDR3 runs 17 residues. From germline, CDR1 is DFQATT and CDR2 SNEGSKA (reference sequence). J was trimmed by 1 base and V by 0 bases; bases with no gene match: 7. CDR3 in DNA: TGCAGTGCTAGAGATCCAGGGACAGGAGTGAACACCGGGGAGCTGTTTTTT. It codes for CSARDPGTGVNTGELFF.

This clonotype appeared a few times. J is TRBJ2-2 and V is TRBV5-1, with TRBD2 matching 13 bases. V trimming: 3 bases; J trimming: 7 bases; junction bases outside the gene matches: 9. The CDR3 totals 17 residues. The germline V gene has CDR1 SGHRS and CDR2 YFSETQ. CDR3 in amino acids: CASSSRLAGGASGELFF. The CDR3 nucleotides read TGCGCCAGCAGCTCCCGACTAGCGGGGGGTGCCAGCGGGGAGCTGTTTTTT.

The chain couples TRBV15 to TRBJ2-1; 9 bases are a match to TRBD2. V was clipped by 0 bases and J by 3 bases; unmatched bases: 9. This CDR3 is 18 amino acids long. The germline V gene encodes CDR1 LNHNV and CDR2 YYDKDF (reference sequence). CDR3 in DNA: TGTGCCACCAGCAGAGATTTGAGGGGACTAGCAGTCTACAATGAGCAGTTCTTC. Residues: CATSRDLRGLAVYNEQFF.

The chain employs TRBV30 and TRBJ2-3, with 10 positions matching TRBD1. The CDR3 covers 14 residues. V lost 1 base, J lost 7 bases, and 5 bases stayed unmatched. CDR1 is GTSNPN and CDR2 is SVGIG in the germline V gene (reference sequence). The CDR3 DNA reads as TGTGCCTGGAGTGAAGGGACAGGGGTAAATACGCAGTATTTT. Its translation: CAWSEGTGVNTQYF.

This clonotype was recorded a few times. The chain couples TRBV29-1 to TRBJ2-1, with D perhaps TRBD2 (5 bases). CDR1 is SQVTM and CDR2 is ANQGSEA in the germline V gene. V was clipped by 6 bases and J by 6 bases, with 12 bases between them. This CDR3 comprises 12 residues. The CDR3 coding sequence is TGCAGCGTCGACGGGAATGGCAATGAGCAGTTCTTC. This codes for CSVDGNGNEQFF.

This chain joins TRBV3-1 and TRBJ2-3; 12 nucleotides match TRBD2. The ends lost 4 bases at V and 3 bases at J; junction bases unmatched: 5. This CDR3 spans 16 amino acids. Germline CDR1 and CDR2: LGHDT and YNNKEL (reference sequence). For the CDR3, the DNA is TGTGCCAGCAGCCCCTGGACTAGCGGGATGACAGATACGCAGTATTTT. Amino acid sequence: CASSPWTSGMTDTQYF.

The table lists this clonotype with a few counts. V and J are TRBV11-2 and TRBJ1-6; D remains unclear. Germline V gene sequence: CDR1 SGHAT, CDR2 FQNNGV. Between the trimmed V and J ends, which lost 0 bases and 3 bases, there was a span of 9 bases. This CDR3 has 16 amino acids. The CDR3 DNA is TGTGCCAGCAGCTTAGATCGTTACAGCTATAATTCACCCCTCCACTTT. This encodes CASSLDRYSYNSPLHF. The full variable domain, rest sourced from reference TRBV11-2 and TRBJ1-6, is EAGVAQSPRYKIIEKRQSVAFWCNPISGHATLYWYQQILGQGPKLLIQFQNNGVVDDSQLPKDRFSAERLKGVDSTLKIQPAKLEDSAVYLCASSLDRYSYNSPLHFGNGTRLTVT.

This clonotype was detected only a few times. The J gene is TRBJ2-3, the V gene TRBV5-1; D remains ambiguous. This CDR3 contains 14 residues. With 0 bases removed from V and 7 bases from J, the gap between germline ends came to 12 bases. CDR1 is SGHRS, CDR2 YFSETQ, per germline. The CDR3 spells CASSLELGVNTQYF. In nucleotides, the CDR3 is TGCGCCAGCAGCTTGGAGTTGGGTGTCAATACGCAGTATTTT.

This clonotype was found many times. This chain links TRBV30 with TRBJ2-1; TRBD2 aligns across 12 bases. Trimming cost V 4 bases and J 2 bases; bases outside gene matches: 3. The CDR3 is made up of 15 amino acids. CDR1 and CDR2 from the germline V gene are GTSNPN and SVGIG (reference sequence). The CDR3 spells CAWKASGGAYNEQFF. CDR3 DNA: TGTGCCTGGAAGGCTAGCGGGGGGGCCTACAATGAGCAGTTCTTC. The variable domain in full, completed from reference TRBV30 and TRBJ2-1, reads SQTIHQWPATLVQPVGSPLSLECTVEGTSNPNLYWYRQAAGRGLQLLFYSVGIGQISSEVPQNLSASRPQDRQFILSSKKLLLSDSGFYLCAWKASGGAYNEQFFGPGTRLTVL.

This clonotype was observed a few times. The chain combines TRBV5-4 with TRBJ2-5; the D gene is possibly TRBD2 (6 bases). The germline gives CDR1 SGHNT, CDR2 YYREEE (reference sequence). This CDR3 region has 14 residues. V lost 2 bases to trimming and J lost 3 bases, with 11 bases between them. CDR3 in DNA: TGTGCCAGCAGCTTAAAGCGGGCGGAAGAGACCCAGTACTTC. It translates to CASSLKRAEETQYF.

This clonotype occurred a few times. The V gene is TRBV6-1, the J gene TRBJ1-5; the D gene is possibly TRBD1 (6 bases). The V end lost 4 bases, the J end lost 3 bases, and 10 bases lay between the germline ends. There are 14 residues in the CDR3. CDR1 is MNHNS, CDR2 SASEGT, per germline. The CDR3 protein is CASSVHRANQPQHF. CDR3 in DNA: TGTGCCAGCAGTGTACACAGGGCCAATCAGCCCCAGCATTTT.

The V gene is TRBV6-2 or TRBV6-3, the J gene TRBJ2-2; the D is unclear. From germline, CDR1 is MNHEY and CDR2 SVGEGT. V was cut by 2 bases and J by 4 bases, with 8 bases left in between. The CDR3 totals 14 residues. CDR3 residues: CASSYRTATGELFF. The CDR3 nucleotides are TGTGCCAGCAGTTACAGGACGGCCACCGGGGAGCTGTTTTTT.

The chain uses TRBV4-3 and TRBJ2-7; maybe TRBD1 (5 bases). This CDR3 is built from 13 residues. Trimming took off 0 bases at V and 3 bases at J, with 6 bases between the two ends. Germline CDR1 is LGHNA and CDR2 is YSLEER. The CDR3 loop reads CASSQDRDYEQYF. The CDR3 region has the DNA TGCGCCAGCAGCCAAGACAGGGACTACGAGCAGTACTTC.

A few counts support this clonotype. This chain uses TRBV7-2 with TRBJ2-3; D is uncertain. The CDR3 is 15 residues long. V was cut by 6 bases and J by 0 bases, with 13 bases left in between. The germline CDR1 and CDR2 sequences are SGHTA and FQGNSA. CDR3 loop: CASSPDGMSTDTQYF. For the CDR3, the DNA is TGTGCCAGCAGTCCGGACGGAATGAGCACAGATACGCAGTATTTT.

This clonotype occurred a few times. The chain couples TRBV30 to TRBJ1-1; D ambiguous. This CDR3 region has 13 residues. Germline-derived CDR1 and CDR2 are GTSNPN and SVGIG (reference sequence). The V end lost 2 bases, the J end lost 4 bases, and 11 bases lay between the germline ends. This chain's CDR3 is CAWSPVRRTEAFF. The CDR3 DNA reads as TGTGCCTGGAGTCCGGTTCGACGCACTGAAGCTTTCTTT.

The genes are TRBV28 and TRBJ2-1; TRBD1 agrees at 10 bases. The germline V gene has CDR1 MDHEN and CDR2 SYDVKM. Trimming removed 4 bases from V and 8 bases from J; junction bases left unmatched: 8. CDR3 length: 15 residues. CDR3 sequence reads: CASSSSGQGNDEQFF. The CDR3 DNA is TGTGCCAGCAGTTCCTCGGGACAGGGGAACGATGAGCAGTTCTTC. Based on the CDR3 plus reference TRBV28 and TRBJ2-1, the full variable domain is DVKVTQSSRYLVKRTGEKVFLECVQDMDHENMFWYRQDPGLGLRLIYFSYDVKMKEKGDIPEGYSVSREKKERFSLILESASTNQTSMYLCASSSSGQGNDEQFFGPGTRLTVL.

The gene calls are TRBV2 and TRBJ1-1, with 7 positions matching TRBD1. This CDR3 is built from 13 residues. V shed 7 bases, J shed 0 bases, and the junction held 2 bases outside the gene matches. Per the germline V gene, CDR1 is SNHLY and CDR2 is FYNNEI. CDR3: CASMGQLNTEAFF. CDR3 nucleotide sequence: TGTGCCAGCATGGGACAGTTGAACACTGAAGCTTTCTTT.

This chain uses TRBV6-5 with TRBJ2-5; 8 bases fit TRBD2. After removal of 2 bases from V and 6 bases from J, the junction contained 8 bases not matched to a gene. CDR3 length: 15 amino acids. From germline, CDR1 is MNHEY and CDR2 SVGAGI. CDR3 DNA sequence: TGTGCCAGCAGTTACGGTACAGGACTAGCCAAGACCCAGTACTTC. Protein sequence: CASSYGTGLAKTQYF.

This clonotype showed up many times. The chain uses TRBV20-1 and TRBJ1-5; D is unresolved. Germline CDR1 is DFQATT and CDR2 is SNEGSKA (reference sequence). V was trimmed by 2 bases and J by 0 bases, leaving 5 bases between them. The CDR3 spans 13 residues. CDR3 nucleotide sequence: TGCAGTGCTAGATCGGATAGCAATCAGCCCCAGCATTTT. Translation gives CSARSDSNQPQHF.